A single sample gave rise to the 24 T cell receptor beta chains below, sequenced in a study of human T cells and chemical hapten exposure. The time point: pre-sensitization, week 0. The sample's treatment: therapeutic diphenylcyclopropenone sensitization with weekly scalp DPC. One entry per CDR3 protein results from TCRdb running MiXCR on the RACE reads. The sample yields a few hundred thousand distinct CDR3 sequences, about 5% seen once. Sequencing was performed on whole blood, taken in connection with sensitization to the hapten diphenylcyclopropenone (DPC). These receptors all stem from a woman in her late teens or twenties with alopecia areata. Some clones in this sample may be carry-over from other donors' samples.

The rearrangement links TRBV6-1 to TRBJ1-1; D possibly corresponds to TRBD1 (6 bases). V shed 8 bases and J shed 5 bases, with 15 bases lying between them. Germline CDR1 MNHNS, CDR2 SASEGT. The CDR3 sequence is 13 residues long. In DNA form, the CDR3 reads TGTGCCAGCGAGATGGGGCAGGGGACTGAAGCTTTCTTT. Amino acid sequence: CASEMGQGTEAFF.

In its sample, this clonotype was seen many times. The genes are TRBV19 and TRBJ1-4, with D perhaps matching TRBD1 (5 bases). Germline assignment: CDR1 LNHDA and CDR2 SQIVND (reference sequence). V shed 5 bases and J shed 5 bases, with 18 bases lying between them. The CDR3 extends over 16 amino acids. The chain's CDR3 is CASSSSPQGVNEKLFF. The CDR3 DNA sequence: TGTGCCAGTAGTTCCTCGCCCCAGGGTGTAAATGAAAAACTGTTTTTT.

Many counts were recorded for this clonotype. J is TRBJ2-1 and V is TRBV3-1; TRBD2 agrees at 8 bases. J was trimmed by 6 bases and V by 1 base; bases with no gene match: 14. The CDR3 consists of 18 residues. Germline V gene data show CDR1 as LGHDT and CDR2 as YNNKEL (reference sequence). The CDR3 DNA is TGTGCCAGCAGCCAAGGATCCTCCGCGGGGGGCCGACGCAATGAGCAGTTCTTC. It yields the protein CASSQGSSAGGRRNEQFF.

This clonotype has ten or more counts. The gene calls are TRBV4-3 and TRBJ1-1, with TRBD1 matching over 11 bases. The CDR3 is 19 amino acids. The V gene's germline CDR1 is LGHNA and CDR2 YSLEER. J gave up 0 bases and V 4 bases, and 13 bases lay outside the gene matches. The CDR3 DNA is TGCGCCAGCAGCCTGGACAGGGGGCGATTAAGCACCCTGAACACTGAAGCTTTCTTT. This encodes CASSLDRGRLSTLNTEAFF.

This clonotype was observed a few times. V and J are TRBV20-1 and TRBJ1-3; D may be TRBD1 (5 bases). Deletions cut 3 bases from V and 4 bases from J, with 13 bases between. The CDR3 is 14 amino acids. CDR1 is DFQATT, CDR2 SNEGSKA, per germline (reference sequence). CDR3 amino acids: CSASRRGPGNTIYF. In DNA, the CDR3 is TGCAGTGCTAGCCGGCGGGGCCCGGGAAACACCATATATTTT.

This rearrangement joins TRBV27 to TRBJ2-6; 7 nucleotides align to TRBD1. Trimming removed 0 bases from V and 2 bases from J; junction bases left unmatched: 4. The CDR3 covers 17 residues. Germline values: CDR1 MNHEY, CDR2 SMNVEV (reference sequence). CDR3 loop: CASSLSSDRAGANVLTF. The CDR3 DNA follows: TGTGCCAGCAGTTTATCGAGTGACAGGGCTGGGGCCAACGTCCTGACTTTC.

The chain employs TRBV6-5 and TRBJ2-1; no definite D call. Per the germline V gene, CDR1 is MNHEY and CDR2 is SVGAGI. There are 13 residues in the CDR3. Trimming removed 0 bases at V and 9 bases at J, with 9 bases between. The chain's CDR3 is CASSYSMGPEQFF. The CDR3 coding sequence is TGTGCCAGCAGTTACTCTATGGGCCCTGAGCAGTTCTTC.

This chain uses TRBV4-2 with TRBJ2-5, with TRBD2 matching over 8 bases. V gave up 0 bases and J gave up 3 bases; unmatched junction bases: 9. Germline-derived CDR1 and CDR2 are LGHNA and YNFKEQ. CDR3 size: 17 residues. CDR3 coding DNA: TGTGCCAGCAGCCAAGATACTAGCGGAGGACTTAAAGAGACCCAGTACTTC. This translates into CASSQDTSGGLKETQYF.

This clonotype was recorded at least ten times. The CDR3: CASSSPSGGYNEQFF. DNA for the CDR3: TGCGCCAGCAGCTCCCCTAGCGGGGGTTACAATGAGCAGTTCTTC. The chain uses TRBV5-1 and TRBJ2-1; TRBD2 agrees at 10 bases. Losses at the gene ends were 3 bases for V and 4 bases for J; bases not matched to a gene: 4. From germline, CDR1 is SGHRS and CDR2 YFSETQ. The CDR3 is 15 residues long.

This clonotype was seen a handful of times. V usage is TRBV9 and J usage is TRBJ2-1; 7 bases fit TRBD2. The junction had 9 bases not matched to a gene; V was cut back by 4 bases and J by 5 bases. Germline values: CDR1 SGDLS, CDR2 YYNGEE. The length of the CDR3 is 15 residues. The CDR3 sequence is CASSPRASGHNEQFF. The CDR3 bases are TGTGCCAGCAGCCCCCGGGCTAGCGGACACAATGAGCAGTTCTTC.

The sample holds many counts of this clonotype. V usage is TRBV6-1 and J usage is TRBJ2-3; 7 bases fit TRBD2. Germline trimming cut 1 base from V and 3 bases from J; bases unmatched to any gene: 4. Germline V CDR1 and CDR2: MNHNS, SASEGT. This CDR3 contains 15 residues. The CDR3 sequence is CASSEGTSHTDTQYF. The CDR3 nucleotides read TGTGCCAGCAGTGAAGGGACTAGTCATACAGATACGCAGTATTTT.

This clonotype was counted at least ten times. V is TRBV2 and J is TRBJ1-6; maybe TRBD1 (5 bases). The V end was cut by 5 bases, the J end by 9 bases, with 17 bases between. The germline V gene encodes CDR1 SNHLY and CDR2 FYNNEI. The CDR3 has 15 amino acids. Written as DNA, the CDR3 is TGTGCCAGCAGTCCAACCACCAGGGAACCTTCACCCCTCCACTTT. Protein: CASSPTTREPSPLHF.

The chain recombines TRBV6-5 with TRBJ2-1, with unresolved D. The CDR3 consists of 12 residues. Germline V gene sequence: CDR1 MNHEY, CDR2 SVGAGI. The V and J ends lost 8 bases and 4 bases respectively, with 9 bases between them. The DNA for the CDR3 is TGTGCCAGCGGGATTGGTTACAATGAGCAGTTCTTC. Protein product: CASGIGYNEQFF.

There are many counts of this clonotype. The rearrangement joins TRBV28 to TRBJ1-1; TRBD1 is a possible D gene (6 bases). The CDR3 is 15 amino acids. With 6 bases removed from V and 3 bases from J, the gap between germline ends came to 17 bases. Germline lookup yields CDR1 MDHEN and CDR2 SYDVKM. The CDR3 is CASSHRSDSYTEAFF. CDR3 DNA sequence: TGTGCCAGCAGCCATCGATCGGACAGCTACACTGAAGCTTTCTTT.

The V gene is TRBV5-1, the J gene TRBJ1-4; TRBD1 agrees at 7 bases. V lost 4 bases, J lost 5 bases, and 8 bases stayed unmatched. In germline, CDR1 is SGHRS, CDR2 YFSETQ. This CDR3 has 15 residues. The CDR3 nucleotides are TGCGCCAGCAGCATATTCGGGACAGAAAATGAAAAACTGTTTTTT. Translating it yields CASSIFGTENEKLFF.

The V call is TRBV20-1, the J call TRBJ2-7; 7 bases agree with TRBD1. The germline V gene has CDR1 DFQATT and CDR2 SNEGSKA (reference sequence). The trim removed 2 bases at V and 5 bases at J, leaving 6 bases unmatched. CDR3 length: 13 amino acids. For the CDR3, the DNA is TGCAGTGCTAGACATGGGACAGTCGACGAGCAGTACTTC. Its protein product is CSARHGTVDEQYF.

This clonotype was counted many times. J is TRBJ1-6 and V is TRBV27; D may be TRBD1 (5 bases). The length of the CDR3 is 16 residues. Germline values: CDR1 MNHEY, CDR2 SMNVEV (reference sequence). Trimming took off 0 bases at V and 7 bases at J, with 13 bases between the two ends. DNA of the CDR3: TGTGCCAGCAGTTTATCGTCGGGGGACGGAAATTCACCCCTCCACTTT. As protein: CASSLSSGDGNSPLHF.

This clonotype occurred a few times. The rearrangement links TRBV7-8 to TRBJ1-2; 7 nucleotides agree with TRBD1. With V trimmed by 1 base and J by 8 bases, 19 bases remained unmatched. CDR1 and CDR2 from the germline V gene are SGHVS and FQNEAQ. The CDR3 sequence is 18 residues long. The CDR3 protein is CASSLVVIPGGTLRGYTF. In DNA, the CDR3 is TGTGCCAGCAGCTTAGTAGTTATTCCAGGGGGGACGCTTCGAGGCTACACCTTC. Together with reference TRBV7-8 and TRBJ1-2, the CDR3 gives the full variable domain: GAGVSQSPRYKVAKRGQDVALRCDPISGHVSLFWYQQALGQGPEFLTYFQNEAQLDKSGLPSDRFFAERPEGSVSTLKIQRTQQEDSAVYLCASSLVVIPGGTLRGYTFGSGTRLTVV.

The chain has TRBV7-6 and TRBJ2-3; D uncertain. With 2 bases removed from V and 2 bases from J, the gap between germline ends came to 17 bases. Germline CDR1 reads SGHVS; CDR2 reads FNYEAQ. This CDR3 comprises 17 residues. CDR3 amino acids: CASSLRPVLSHTDTQYF. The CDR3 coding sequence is TGTGCCAGCAGCTTAAGGCCAGTCTTATCCCACACAGATACGCAGTATTTT.

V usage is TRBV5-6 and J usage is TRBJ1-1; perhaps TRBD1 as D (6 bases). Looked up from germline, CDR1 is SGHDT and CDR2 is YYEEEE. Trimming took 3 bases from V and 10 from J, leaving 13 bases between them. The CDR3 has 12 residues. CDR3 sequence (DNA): TGTGCCAGCAGCTGGGGGGCAGGACGAGCTTTCTTT. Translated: CASSWGAGRAFF.

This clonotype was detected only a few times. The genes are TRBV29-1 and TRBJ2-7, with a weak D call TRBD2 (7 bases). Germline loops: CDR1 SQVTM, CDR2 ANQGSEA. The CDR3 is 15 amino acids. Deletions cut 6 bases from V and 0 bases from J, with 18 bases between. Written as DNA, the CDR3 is TGCAGCGTCTCGTCGGGGGGCCTGAGCTCCTACGAGCAGTACTTC. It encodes CSVSSGGLSSYEQYF.

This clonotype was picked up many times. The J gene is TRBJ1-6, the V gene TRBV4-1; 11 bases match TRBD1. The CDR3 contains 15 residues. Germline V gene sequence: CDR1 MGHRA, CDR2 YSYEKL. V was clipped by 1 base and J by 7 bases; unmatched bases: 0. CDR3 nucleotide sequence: TGCGCCAGCAGCCAAGGGACAGGGGGCAATTCACCCCTCCACTTT. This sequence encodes CASSQGTGGNSPLHF.

CDR3 DNA sequence: TGTGCCAGCAGGCCATTTTCATCTAGCACAGATACGCAGTATTTT. It specifies CASRPFSSSTDTQYF. This sequence joins TRBV7-8 and TRBJ2-3; D gene unclear. Germline-derived CDR1 and CDR2 are SGHVS and FQNEAQ. V was trimmed by 6 bases and J by 0 bases, leaving 13 bases between them. The CDR3 runs to 15 residues.

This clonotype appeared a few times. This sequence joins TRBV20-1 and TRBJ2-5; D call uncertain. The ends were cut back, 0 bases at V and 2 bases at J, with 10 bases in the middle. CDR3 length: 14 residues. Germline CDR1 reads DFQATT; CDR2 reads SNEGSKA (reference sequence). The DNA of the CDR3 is TGCAGTGCTAGAGATTGGGCAGTTCAAGAGACCCAGTACTTC. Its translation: CSARDWAVQETQYF.